The clone carrying this T cell receptor beta chain appeared once. Its antigen is currently unknown. CDR3 length: 13 residues. Trimming left V 2 bases short and J 4 bases short, with 8 bases between. Germline V gives CDR1 MNHEY, CDR2 SVGEGT. This sample is part of a study of T cell responses to AZD1222 COVID-19 vaccine. TCRdb's table, derived via immunoSEQ multiplex PCR, lists solely in-frame clones and lacks some. The sample lists around 140,000 clones, 90% to 95% seen once, with 1.5% to 2% in the top ten. Study-wide results and limits: Spike regions recognized by vaccine-associated CD4 TCRs spanned the protein, led by 160-218 and 743-854. Samples come after the peak T cell response, not at day 14.

Sequencing was performed on peripheral blood, taken on day 0 of AZD1222 vaccination. The chain recombines TRBV6-2 or TRBV6-3 with TRBJ1-2; D remains ambiguous. This TCR was sampled from an adult in good health. Written as DNA, the CDR3 is TGTGCCAGCAGTTACGTGGCAGGCTATGGCTACACCTTC. It specifies CASSYVAGYGYTF.